This T cell receptor beta chain was sequenced in a study of graft-versus-host responses after intestinal transplantation. Study-level background: All recipients got anti-thymocyte globulin induction, then tacrolimus and steroids for approximately 3 years.

A word on this clone: Its antigen is not identified.

Study-wide results and limits: Recipient bone marrow held GvH clones, some seen earlier in ileum or blood. The study found high graft-versus-host to host-versus-graft clonal ratios in allografts of patients with graft-donor T cell macrochimerism. Peak GvH clone levels in circulation were associated with early post-transplant HvG declines.

Trimming removed 1 base from V and 1 base from J; junction bases left unmatched: 5. In germline, CDR1 is MNHEY, CDR2 SVGAGI. The CDR3 covers 16 residues. The method was immunoSEQ multiplex PCR; TCRdb's version includes in-frame clones alone and lacks a portion of them. The table lists around 40,000 clones, roughly four fifths of them singletons. This receptor was obtained from a human patient who received an intestinal transplant, so some T cells may come from the graft donor. The rearrangement uses TRBV6-5 and TRBJ2-3; TRBD1 agrees at 7 bases. The material sequenced was PBMCs, taken 1070 days after transplant. Here the CDR3 reads CASSYFKGTGTDTQYF. Written as DNA, the CDR3 is TGTGCCAGCAGTTACTTTAAGGGGACAGGCACAGATACGCAGTATTTT.